Presented here are 29 T cell receptor beta chains from one specimen sequenced in a study of multiple sclerosis patients with progressive multifocal leukoencephalopathy. Profiled with immunoSEQ multiplex PCR; TCRdb holds only in-frame clones, not every one. Seen here are 25,000 to 35,000 clones, 88% observed once, and the top ten hold approximately 1.1%. Specified time point: before natalizumab initiation. Sequencing was done on a sample of PBMCs. The receptors derive from a human donor with multiple sclerosis.

The V call is TRBV7-9, the J call TRBJ2-5, with 10 bases fitting TRBD1. Germline trimming cut 1 base from V and 4 bases from J; bases unmatched to any gene: 6. The CDR3 has 16 residues. CDR1 and CDR2 from the germline V gene are SEHNR and FQNEAQ (reference sequence). As DNA, the CDR3 is TGTGCCAGCAGCTTAGACGCGGGACAGGGGAGAGAGACCCAGTACTTC. Its translation is CASSLDAGQGRETQYF.

The CDR3: CASSLVSGGSGYNEQFF. In DNA form, the CDR3 reads TGTGCCAGCAGCTTAGTTAGCGGGGGCTCGGGCTACAATGAGCAGTTCTTC. This chain connects TRBV7-2 to TRBJ2-1, with 9 bases matching TRBD2. Germline CDR1 SGHTA, CDR2 FQGNSA. Trimming at V came to 1 base and at J to 3 bases, leaving 7 bases not matched to a gene. The CDR3 runs to 17 residues.

The chain uses TRBV4-1 and TRBJ2-5; 11 bases map to TRBD1. The J call may be incorrect, as the DNA end agrees better with TRBJ2-7. The germline V gene encodes CDR1 MGHRA and CDR2 YSYEKL. The CDR3 is 15 residues long. CDR3 DNA sequence: TGCGCCAGCAGCCAAACCGGGACAGGGGGCTACGAGCAGTACTTC. Protein product: CASSQTGTGGYEQYF.

In this sample, this clone turned up once. The V and J genes are TRBV6-5 and TRBJ1-5; TRBD1 might be the D (6 bases). Germline lookup yields CDR1 MNHEY and CDR2 SVGAGI. V gave up 4 bases and J gave up 7 bases, with 8 bases separating them. The CDR3 runs 12 residues. CDR3 region: CASSSQGQPQHF. The CDR3 DNA is TGTGCCAGCAGTTCCCAGGGGCAGCCCCAGCATTTT.

The gene calls are TRBV6-1 and TRBJ2-3, with unresolved D. Germline CDR1 is MNHNS and CDR2 is SASEGT. Trimming left V 6 bases short and J 5 bases short, with 9 bases between. This CDR3 is built from 12 residues. Here the CDR3 reads CASSPVGDTQYF. The CDR3, as DNA: TGTGCCAGCAGCCCAGTGGGAGATACGCAGTATTTT.

This sequence joins TRBV18 and TRBJ1-3; perhaps TRBD1 as D (5 bases). The CDR3 spans 15 residues. CDR1 and CDR2 (germline): KGHSH, LQKENI. V lost 3 bases and J lost 3, with 12 bases in between. The CDR3 region has the DNA TGTGCCAGCTCACCCGGGACCCAGAGTGGAAACACCATATATTTT. Translated: CASSPGTQSGNTIYF.

The chain employs TRBV6-5 and TRBJ2-7, with 9 nucleotides matching TRBD1. The ends lost 7 bases at V and 2 bases at J; junction bases unmatched: 3. This CDR3 region has 13 residues. Germline V gene data show CDR1 as MNHEY and CDR2 as SVGAGI. CDR3 sequence reads: CASNYRGPYEQYF. The CDR3 coding sequence is TGTGCCAGCAACTACAGGGGGCCCTACGAGCAGTACTTC.

V gene TRBV6-6 combines with J gene TRBJ1-6; D is possibly TRBD1 (6 bases). The germline gives CDR1 MNHNY, CDR2 SVGAGI (reference sequence). The CDR3 runs 16 residues. Trimming left V 3 bases short and J 9 bases short, with 18 bases between. CDR3 bases: TGTGCCAGCAGTTATCAACAGGGTCGTGACGGTTCACCCCTCCACTTT. Its translation: CASSYQQGRDGSPLHF.

J is TRBJ1-1 and V is TRBV13, with TRBD1 matching over 9 bases. V trimming: 6 bases; J trimming: 7 bases; junction bases outside the gene matches: 6. The CDR3 length is 13 residues. Germline V gene lookup returns CDR1 PRHDT and CDR2 FYEKMQ (reference sequence). DNA of the CDR3: TGTGCCAGCAGACAGGGGGCTAGCGGTGAAGCTTTCTTT. Translating gives CASRQGASGEAFF.

There are a few counts of this clone. The chain combines TRBV6-6 with TRBJ1-4; D gene unclear. Trimming took 5 bases from V and 4 from J, leaving 8 bases between them. The length of the CDR3 is 13 residues. The germline V gene has CDR1 MNHNY and CDR2 SVGAGI (reference sequence). In DNA, the CDR3 is TGTGCCAGCAGTGAGCAGAGTAATGAAAAACTGTTTTTT. The encoded protein is CASSEQSNEKLFF.

The gene calls are TRBV4-2 and TRBJ1-1; D not certain. V was cut by 0 bases and J by 1 base, with 9 bases left in between. CDR3 length: 15 residues. Germline CDR1 and CDR2: LGHNA and YNFKEQ. CDR3 DNA sequence: TGTGCCAGCAGCCAAGAATTAGGAGGGAACACTGAAGCTTTCTTT. It translates to CASSQELGGNTEAFF.

CDR3 coding DNA: TGCAGCGTTGTCTTAATGGCGGTGACGTTCACAGATACGCAGTATTTT. Translation gives CSVVLMAVTFTDTQYF. The chain is built from TRBV29-1 and TRBJ2-3; D is unresolved. V lost 4 bases, J lost 2 bases, and 19 bases lay in between. The CDR3 extends over 16 amino acids. Germline loops: CDR1 SQVTM, CDR2 ANQGSEA.

V usage is TRBV10-3 and J usage is TRBJ2-3, with TRBD2 matching over 8 bases. The V and J ends lost 10 bases and 2 bases, in that order; junction bases with no gene match: 8. The CDR3 runs to 14 residues. The germline V gene encodes CDR1 ENHRY and CDR2 SYGVKD. This chain's CDR3 is CATWPGGATDTQYF. Written as DNA, the CDR3 is TGTGCCACCTGGCCCGGGGGGGCCACAGATACGCAGTATTTT.

The chain has TRBV6-1 and TRBJ2-4; D perhaps matches TRBD2 (5 bases). V was pared by 1 base and J by 7 bases, with 8 bases between. The CDR3 spans 13 residues. Germline lookup yields CDR1 MNHNS and CDR2 SASEGT. The CDR3 sequence: CASSEGEGNIQYF. The CDR3, as DNA: TGTGCCAGCAGTGAAGGAGAGGGCAACATTCAGTACTTC.

This chain connects TRBV28 to TRBJ2-3; possible D gene TRBD2, 6 bases. Germline loops: CDR1 MDHEN, CDR2 SYDVKM. This CDR3 is 15 amino acids long. Between the trimmed V and J ends, which lost 7 bases and 1 base, there was a span of 15 bases. The CDR3 DNA reads as TGTGCCAGCACCTTGCGAGGGGAGGGCACAGATACGCAGTATTTT. As protein: CASTLRGEGTDTQYF.

This chain connects TRBV6-5 to TRBJ1-1; possibly TRBD1 for D (6 bases). Trimming removed 6 bases from V and 1 base from J, with 15 bases in between. This CDR3 comprises 15 residues. Germline CDR1 is MNHEY and CDR2 is SVGAGI. The CDR3 nucleotides are TGTGCCAGCAGCCTAACGGGACAAACGAACACTGAAGCTTTCTTT. Translation gives CASSLTGQTNTEAFF.

About this clone: Other DNA sequences in this sample translate to the same CDR3. This sequence joins TRBV2 and TRBJ2-3, with 7 bases identical to TRBD2. This CDR3 contains 15 residues. The V gene end was trimmed by 4 bases and the J gene end by 7 bases; junction bases not matched to a gene: 11. Germline V lookup: CDR1 SNHLY, CDR2 FYNNEI. The CDR3 DNA reads TGTGCCAGCAGTGGTGCGCAGGGAGGGCGGAATACGCAGTATTTT. Its protein product is CASSGAQGGRNTQYF.

The V call is TRBV5-4, the J call TRBJ1-2; 8 nucleotides align to TRBD1. Germline V gene data show CDR1 as SGHNT and CDR2 as YYREEE (reference sequence). The CDR3 is 13 residues long. The junction had 2 bases not matched to a gene; V was cut back by 1 base and J by 6 bases. The CDR3 nucleotides are TGTGCCAGCAGCTTGCAGGGGGCTGATGGCTACACCTTC. Translating gives CASSLQGADGYTF. Full variable domain (missing parts from reference TRBV5-4 and TRBJ1-2): ETGVTQSPTHLIKTRGQQVTLRCSSQSGHNTVSWYQQALGQGPQFIFQYYREEENGRGNFPPRFSGLQFPNYSSELNVNALELDDSALYLCASSLQGADGYTFGSGTRLTVV.

The CDR3 region is CASSQEKGVETQYF. The CDR3 DNA reads TGCGCCAGCAGCCAAGAGAAAGGGGTGGAGACCCAGTACTTC. The chain employs TRBV4-3 and TRBJ2-5; maybe TRBD1 (5 bases). The CDR3 has 14 amino acids. Germline CDR1 LGHNA, CDR2 YSLEER. V shed 0 bases and J shed 5 bases, with 10 bases lying between them.

This clone came up once. This chain joins TRBV7-6 and TRBJ1-2; D not resolved. CDR3 size: 12 residues. The germline V gene has CDR1 SGHVS and CDR2 FNYEAQ. V dropped 1 base and J dropped 9 bases, with 9 bases sitting between them. CDR3 amino acids: CASSLDEARYTF. CDR3 DNA: TGTGCCAGCAGCTTAGATGAGGCCCGCTACACCTTC.

The rearrangement joins TRBV25-1 to TRBJ2-3; the match to TRBD2 covers 8 bases. V dropped 1 base and J dropped 6; count of bases not matched to a gene: 9. The germline V gene has CDR1 MGHDK and CDR2 SYGVNS. The CDR3 is made up of 16 amino acids. The CDR3 region is CASSELTGGLSDTQYF. CDR3 nucleotides: TGTGCCAGCAGTGAATTGACGGGGGGGCTCTCGGATACGCAGTATTTT.

The chain uses TRBV6-1 and TRBJ1-4; D gene uncertain. V shed 10 bases and J shed 0 bases, with 12 bases lying between them. Germline assignment: CDR1 MNHNS and CDR2 SASEGT. This CDR3 spans 14 amino acids. The CDR3 sequence: CATTPRTTNEKLFF. The CDR3 DNA follows: TGTGCCACTACCCCAAGAACAACTAATGAAAAACTGTTTTTT.

This chain links TRBV4-2 with TRBJ1-1; a possible D gene is TRBD1 (6 bases). V was trimmed by 0 bases and J by 5 bases, leaving 13 bases between them. The germline gives CDR1 LGHNA, CDR2 YNFKEQ. The CDR3 consists of 15 residues. The CDR3 region has the DNA TGTGCCAGCAGCCAAGATCAGGGGACGGGGACTGAAGCTTTCTTT. It yields the protein CASSQDQGTGTEAFF.

The rearrangement joins TRBV4-3 to TRBJ1-2; 8 bases agree with TRBD1. The CDR3 is made up of 15 amino acids. CDR1 is LGHNA and CDR2 is YSLEER in the germline V gene. Unmatched junction bases numbered 3, after V lost 1 base and J lost 2 bases. This CDR3 reads CASSQAGGANYGYTF. The CDR3 DNA reads as TGCGCCAGCAGCCAAGCAGGGGGCGCAAACTATGGCTACACCTTC.

The chain uses TRBV5-1 and TRBJ2-2; D possibly corresponds to TRBD1 (5 bases). V lost 0 bases, J lost 6 bases, and 12 bases lay in between. The CDR3 loop spans 15 amino acids. The germline V gene encodes CDR1 SGHRS and CDR2 YFSETQ. The CDR3 reads CASSLGRVGPGELFF. The DNA for the CDR3 is TGCGCCAGCAGCTTGGGCAGGGTCGGTCCCGGGGAGCTGTTTTTT.

The V gene is TRBV21-1, the J gene TRBJ1-5; the tabulated D call, TRBD1, remains unverified against the DNA. TRBV21-1 is an annotated pseudogene. The CDR3 contains 15 residues. The DNA of the CDR3 is TGTGCCAGCAGCAAACTTGTCAGGGTAGGCCAGCCCCAGCATTTT. This codes for CASSKLVRVGQPQHF.

This clone was counted only a few times. The V and J genes are TRBV11-2 and TRBJ2-1, with TRBD1 matching 8 bases. The CDR3 loop spans 17 amino acids. The V and J ends lost 0 bases and 8 bases, in that order; junction bases with no gene match: 12. Germline V gives CDR1 SGHAT, CDR2 FQNNGV. Here the CDR3 reads CASSLESGRGHKDEQFF. DNA of the CDR3: TGTGCCAGCAGCTTAGAGTCGGGCAGGGGGCACAAGGATGAGCAGTTCTTC.

The chain combines TRBV6-1 with TRBJ1-1; a weak D match, TRBD1 (5 bases). The CDR3 length is 14 residues. Trimming took 8 bases from V and 4 from J, leaving 17 bases between them. The germline CDR1 and CDR2 sequences are MNHNS and SASEGT. The CDR3 spells CASPSRQGVTEAFF. The CDR3 coding sequence is TGTGCCAGCCCCTCGAGGCAGGGTGTCACTGAAGCTTTCTTT.

J is TRBJ2-5 and V is TRBV7-9; D gene uncertain. Germline CDR1 SEHNR, CDR2 FQNEAQ (reference sequence). Trimming pared 1 base from V and 3 bases from J, leaving 6 bases between. The CDR3 sequence is 13 residues long. For the CDR3, the DNA is TGTGCCAGCAGCTTAGTCCCGGAAGAGACCCAGTACTTC. It is translated as CASSLVPEETQYF.